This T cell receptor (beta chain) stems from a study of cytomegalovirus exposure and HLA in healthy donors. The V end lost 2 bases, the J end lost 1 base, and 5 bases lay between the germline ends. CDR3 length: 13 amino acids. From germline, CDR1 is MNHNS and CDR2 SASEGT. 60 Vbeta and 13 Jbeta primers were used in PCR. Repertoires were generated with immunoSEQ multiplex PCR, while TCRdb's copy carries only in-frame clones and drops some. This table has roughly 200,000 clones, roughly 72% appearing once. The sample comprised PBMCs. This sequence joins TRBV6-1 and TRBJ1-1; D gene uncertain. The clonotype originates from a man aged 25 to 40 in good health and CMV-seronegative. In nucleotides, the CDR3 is TGTGCCAGCAGTGAATCCTGGAACACTGAAGCTTTCTTT. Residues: CASSESWNTEAFF.